This T cell receptor beta chain was identified in a study of blood T cells in healthy people across ages. A second PCR, run for roughly 7 to 11 cycles, used a sample-barcoded 5' primer plus a J-beta primer mix. TCRdb reanalysed the 5' RACE reads using MiXCR and keeps one entry per CDR3 protein. The table has 650,000 to 800,000 distinct CDR3 sequences, 52% seen once. Germline V gene sequence: CDR1 SQVTM, CDR2 ANQGSEA. Trimming pared 1 base from V and 9 bases from J, leaving 13 bases between. The CDR3 contains 13 residues. This receptor was obtained from a woman older than 75 in good health. The chain is built from TRBV29-1 and TRBJ1-5, with TRBD1 as a possible D gene (5 bases). Source material: blood. The CDR3 region is CSVEVQGEGPQHF. The CDR3 nucleotides are TGCAGCGTTGAAGTTCAGGGCGAAGGGCCCCAGCATTTT.